These 4 T cell receptor beta chains came from one sample sequenced in a study of T-cell reconstitution after alpha-beta-depleted transplantation in children. Using unique molecular identifiers, the investigators prepared the TCRbeta library. TCRdb re-derived calls from the PCR reads in MiXCR, one entry per CDR3 protein. The sample has 450,000 to 700,000 distinct CDR3 sequences, roughly 27% seen once. Source: PBMCs, taken before TCRalphabeta/CD19-depleted stem cell transplant. The receptors originated from a boy in the first two years of life with Wiskott-Aldrich syndrome, due to receive a stem cell transplant.

This clonotype occurred a few times. V is TRBV7-2 and J is TRBJ1-6, with D maybe TRBD1 (5 bases). Looked up from germline, CDR1 is SGHTA and CDR2 is FQGNSA. The CDR3 extends over 14 amino acids. The V gene lost 5 bases and the J gene lost 10 bases, with 15 bases spanning the gap. CDR3 residues: CASSRAAWGSPLHF. The CDR3 bases are TGTGCCAGCAGCAGAGCGGCCTGGGGGTCACCCCTCCACTTT.

The chain employs TRBV12-3 or TRBV12-4 and TRBJ2-5; perhaps TRBD1 as D (5 bases). The V end was cut by 3 bases, the J end by 4 bases, with 18 bases between. This CDR3 has 16 residues. CDR3 coding DNA: TGTGCCAGCAGTTTTAGGACAACCCCAGTGCGAGAGACCCAGTACTTC. Protein product: CASSFRTTPVRETQYF.

Only a few counts were recorded for this clonotype. The chain has TRBV10-3 and TRBJ1-5; D is ambiguous. The CDR3 contains 14 residues. Germline V gene data show CDR1 as ENHRY and CDR2 as SYGVKD. V lost 6 bases and J 4 bases, leaving 13 bases between the germline ends. In DNA form, the CDR3 reads TGTGCCATCAGCGCCGCAGGAAGAAATCAGCCCCAGCATTTT. It translates to CAISAAGRNQPQHF.

The chain joins TRBV7-9 to TRBJ2-1; a weak D match, TRBD2 (5 bases). The CDR3 has 14 residues. Trimming left V 4 bases short and J 10 bases short, with 17 bases between. Looked up from germline, CDR1 is SEHNR and CDR2 is FQNEAQ (reference sequence). This chain's CDR3 is CASSSAPVLAEQFF. In DNA form, the CDR3 reads TGTGCCAGCAGCTCCGCCCCGGTGCTAGCCGAGCAGTTCTTC.